The 6 T cell receptor beta chains given below trace back to one sample, sequenced in a study of T cell clones after liver transplantation. Using immunoSEQ multiplex PCR, the repertoire was profiled, and TCRdb retains in-frame clones only, with some absent. The sample contains 90,000 to 120,000 clones, roughly four fifths of which appear only once. The material was CD4+ T cells from blood, obtained before liver transplant. The source is a human donor who received a liver transplant.

The V call is TRBV29-1, the J call TRBJ1-1, with a weak D call TRBD1 (5 bases). CDR3 length: 12 amino acids. Trimming took 6 bases from V and 5 from J, leaving 13 bases between them. Germline loops: CDR1 SQVTM, CDR2 ANQGSEA. CDR3 sequence: CSVATGRTEAFF. The DNA for the CDR3 is TGCAGCGTCGCAACAGGACGGACTGAAGCTTTCTTT.

The V and J genes are TRBV7-9 and TRBJ1-1; D not certain. CDR3 length: 14 residues. Trimming removed 5 bases from V and 2 bases from J, with 12 bases in between. Germline V gives CDR1 SEHNR, CDR2 FQNEAQ (reference sequence). The CDR3 here is CASSPQIVNTEAFF. CDR3 bases: TGTGCCAGCAGCCCACAGATAGTTAACACTGAAGCTTTCTTT.

This clone was seen more than once but under ten times. This rearrangement joins TRBV7-9 to TRBJ1-4; 7 bases agree with TRBD1. The CDR3 covers 17 residues. The germline CDR1 and CDR2 sequences are SEHNR and FQNEAQ (reference sequence). V lost 4 bases and J lost 7; bases outside the gene matches: 15. This CDR3 is CASSSTGDFSLGEKLFF. CDR3 DNA sequence: TGTGCCAGCAGCTCAACAGGGGATTTTAGTTTAGGTGAAAAACTGTTTTTT.

The chain joins TRBV2 to TRBJ1-4; D is unclear. Germline loops: CDR1 SNHLY, CDR2 FYNNEI. The CDR3 is 13 amino acids. V lost 5 bases to trimming and J lost 8 bases, with 12 bases between them. CDR3: CASSRALPEKLFF. The CDR3 bases are TGTGCCAGCAGTAGAGCCCTTCCAGAAAAACTGTTTTTT.

This clone has just a few counts. This sequence joins TRBV19 and TRBJ1-3, with D unclear. V lost 8 bases and J 0 bases, leaving 14 bases between the germline ends. CDR1 is LNHDA, CDR2 SQIVND, per germline (reference sequence). The CDR3 length is 15 residues. In DNA, the CDR3 is TGTGCCAGTCAGATGATGTCGGGCTCTGGAAACACCATATATTTT. Translating it yields CASQMMSGSGNTIYF.

The V gene is TRBV9, the J gene TRBJ2-1; D call uncertain. CDR1 and CDR2 from the germline V gene are SGDLS and YYNGEE. The CDR3 covers 13 residues. Deletions cut 0 bases from V and 5 bases from J, with 6 bases between. For the CDR3, the DNA is TGTGCCAGCAGCGTAGGCCCTAACAATGAGCAGTTCTTC. Residues: CASSVGPNNEQFF.